This T cell receptor (beta chain) comes out of a study of early T cells in non-severe SARS-CoV-2 infection. Across the whole study: RNA in bulk from unsorted whole blood was sequenced, and chains were unpaired. General study results and limits: Private and CD4 specificities were missed by VDJdb matching, which favored anti-spike CD8 responses.

This clonotype was seen many times. The antigen is undetermined. This CDR3 spans 16 amino acids. J was trimmed by 1 base and V by 3 bases; bases with no gene match: 10. Germline-derived CDR1 and CDR2 are DFQATT and SNEGSKA (reference sequence). Individual cDNA molecules were tagged with unique molecular identifiers. MiXCR was run by TCRdb on the 5' RACE reads, yielding one entry per CDR3 protein. The table shows 40,000 to 45,000 distinct CDR3 sequences, with 12% occurring only once. The material sequenced was whole blood. This TCR was sampled from an adult who was a healthcare worker with PCR-confirmed SARS-CoV-2 infection or an uninfected control (not recorded which). V is TRBV20-1 and J is TRBJ2-5; the match to TRBD2 covers 8 bases. CDR3 DNA: TGCAGTGCTAGTTTAACTAGCGGCTCCCTCCAAGAGACCCAGTACTTC. This encodes CSASLTSGSLQETQYF.